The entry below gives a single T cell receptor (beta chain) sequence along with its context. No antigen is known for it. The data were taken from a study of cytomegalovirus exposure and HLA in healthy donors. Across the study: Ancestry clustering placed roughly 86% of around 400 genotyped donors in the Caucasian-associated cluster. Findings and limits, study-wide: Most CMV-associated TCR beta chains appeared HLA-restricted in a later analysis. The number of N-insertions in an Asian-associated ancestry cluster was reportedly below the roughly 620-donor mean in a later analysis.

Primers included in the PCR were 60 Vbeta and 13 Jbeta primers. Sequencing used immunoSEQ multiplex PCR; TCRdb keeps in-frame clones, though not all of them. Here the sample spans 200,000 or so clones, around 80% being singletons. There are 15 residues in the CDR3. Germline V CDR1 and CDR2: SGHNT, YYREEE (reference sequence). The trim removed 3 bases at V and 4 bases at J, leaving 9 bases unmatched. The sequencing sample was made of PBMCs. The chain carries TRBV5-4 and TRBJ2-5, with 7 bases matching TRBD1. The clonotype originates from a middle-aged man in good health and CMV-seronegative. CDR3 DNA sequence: TGTGCCAGCAGCTCCTCAGGGGGTAGGGGAGAGACCCAGTACTTC. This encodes CASSSSGGRGETQYF. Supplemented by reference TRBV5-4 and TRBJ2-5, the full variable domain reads ETGVTQSPTHLIKTRGQQVTLRCSSQSGHNTVSWYQQALGQGPQFIFQYYREEENGRGNFPPRFSGLQFPNYSSELNVNALELDDSALYLCASSSSGGRGETQYFGPGTRLLVL.